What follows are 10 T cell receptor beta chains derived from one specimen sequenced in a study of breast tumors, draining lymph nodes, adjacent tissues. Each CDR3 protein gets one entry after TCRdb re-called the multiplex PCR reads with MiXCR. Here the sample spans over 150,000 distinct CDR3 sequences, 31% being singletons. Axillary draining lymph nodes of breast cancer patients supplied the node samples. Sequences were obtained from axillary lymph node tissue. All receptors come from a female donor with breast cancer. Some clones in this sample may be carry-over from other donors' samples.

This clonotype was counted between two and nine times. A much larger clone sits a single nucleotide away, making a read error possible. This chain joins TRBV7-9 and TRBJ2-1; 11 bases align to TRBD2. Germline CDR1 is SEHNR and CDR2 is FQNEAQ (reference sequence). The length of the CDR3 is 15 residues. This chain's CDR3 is CASSFTSGRSGEQLF. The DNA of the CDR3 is TGTGCCAGCAGCTTTACTAGCGGGAGAAGTGGTGAGCAGCTCTTC.

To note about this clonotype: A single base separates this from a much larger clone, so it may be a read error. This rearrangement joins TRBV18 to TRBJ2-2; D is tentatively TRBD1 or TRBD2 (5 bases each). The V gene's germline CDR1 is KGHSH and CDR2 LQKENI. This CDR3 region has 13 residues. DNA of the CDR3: TGTGCCGGCTCACCACGGGACGCCGGGGAGCTGTTTTTT. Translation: CAGSPRDAGELFF.

The CDR3 protein is CASSSGTGVSPLHF. The CDR3 DNA follows: TGTGCCAGTAGCTCCGGGACAGGGGTTTCACCCCTCCACTTT. The rearrangement joins TRBV19 to TRBJ1-6; 10 bases align to TRBD1. With V trimmed by 6 bases and J by 9 bases, 5 bases remained unmatched. Germline loops: CDR1 LNHDA, CDR2 SQIVND (reference sequence). The CDR3 totals 14 residues.

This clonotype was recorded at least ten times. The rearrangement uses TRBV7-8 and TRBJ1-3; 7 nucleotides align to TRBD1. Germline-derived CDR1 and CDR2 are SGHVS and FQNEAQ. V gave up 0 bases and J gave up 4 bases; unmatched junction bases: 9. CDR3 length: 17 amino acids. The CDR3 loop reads CASSLAIHRGSGNTIYF. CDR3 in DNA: TGTGCCAGCAGCTTAGCTATCCACAGGGGCTCCGGAAACACCATATATTTT. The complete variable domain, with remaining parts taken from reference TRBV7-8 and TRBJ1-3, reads GAGVSQSPRYKVAKRGQDVALRCDPISGHVSLFWYQQALGQGPEFLTYFQNEAQLDKSGLPSDRFFAERPEGSVSTLKIQRTQQEDSAVYLCASSLAIHRGSGNTIYFGEGSWLTVV.

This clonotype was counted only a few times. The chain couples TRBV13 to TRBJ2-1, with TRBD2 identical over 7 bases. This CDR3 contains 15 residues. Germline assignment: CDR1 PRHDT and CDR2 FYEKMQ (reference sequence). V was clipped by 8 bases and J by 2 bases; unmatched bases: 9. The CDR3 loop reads CASASPRGAYNEQFF. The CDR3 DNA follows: TGTGCCAGCGCTTCGCCCCGGGGGGCCTACAATGAGCAGTTCTTC.

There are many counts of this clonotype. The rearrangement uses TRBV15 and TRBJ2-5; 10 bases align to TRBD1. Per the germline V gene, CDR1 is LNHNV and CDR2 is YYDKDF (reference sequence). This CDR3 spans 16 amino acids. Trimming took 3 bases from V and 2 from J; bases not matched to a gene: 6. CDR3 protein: CATSSLGQGGQETQYF. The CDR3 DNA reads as TGTGCCACCAGCAGCCTCGGACAGGGGGGGCAAGAGACCCAGTACTTC. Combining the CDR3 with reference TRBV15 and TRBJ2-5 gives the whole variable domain DAMVIQNPRYQVTQFGKPVTLSCSQTLNHNVMYWYQQKSSQAPKLLFHYYDKDFNNEADTPDNFQSRRPNTSFCFLDIRSPGLGDTAMYLCATSSLGQGGQETQYFGPGTRLLVL.

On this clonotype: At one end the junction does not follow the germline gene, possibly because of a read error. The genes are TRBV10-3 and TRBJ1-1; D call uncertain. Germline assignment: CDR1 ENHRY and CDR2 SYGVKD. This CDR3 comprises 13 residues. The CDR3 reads CANRRELNTGAFF. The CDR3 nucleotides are TGTGCCAACCGCCGCGAGTTGAACACTGGAGCTTTCTTT.

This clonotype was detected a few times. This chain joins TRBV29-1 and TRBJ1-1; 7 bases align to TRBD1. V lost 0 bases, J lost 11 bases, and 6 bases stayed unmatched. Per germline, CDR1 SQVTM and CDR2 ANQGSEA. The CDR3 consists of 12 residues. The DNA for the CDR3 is TGCAGCGTTGAAGACGGGGAGGGGGCGGCTTTCTTT. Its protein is CSVEDGEGAAFF.

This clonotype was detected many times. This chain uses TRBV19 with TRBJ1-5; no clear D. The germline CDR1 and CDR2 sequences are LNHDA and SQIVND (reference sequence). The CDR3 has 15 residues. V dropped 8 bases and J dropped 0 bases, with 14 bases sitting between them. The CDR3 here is CASSLAGNSNQPQHF. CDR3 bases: TGTGCCAGTTCCCTAGCGGGTAATAGCAATCAGCCCCAGCATTTT.

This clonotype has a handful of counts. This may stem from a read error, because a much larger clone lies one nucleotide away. CDR3 protein: CSAPGPNYGSTF. CDR3 nucleotide sequence: TGCAGTGCTCCGGGCCCTAACTATGGCTCCACCTTC. The chain has TRBV20-1 and TRBJ1-2, with D hard to call. The length of the CDR3 is 12 residues. Germline-derived CDR1 and CDR2 are DFQATT and SNEGSKA (reference sequence).